The 15 T cell receptor beta chains below come from one sample, sequenced in a study of T-cell memory formation after mild COVID-19 listed by TCRdb under 2021. The library was produced with 5' RACE. The listed sequencing device is Illumina NovaSeq 6000. TCRdb cleaned the public reads at Q25 with fastp, built clones with MiXCR and kept in-frame beta chains. Each record represents a unique CDR3 protein, reported with the most common genes and DNA among its rows. This sample comprises a few hundred thousand distinct CDR3 sequences, 20% to 25% of them detected only once. The ten most abundant clones make up around 13% of the sample. The specimen was PBMCs or a T cell subset sorted from them (not recorded which). These TCRs come from an adult woman who had mild COVID-19 (a few samples of this study predate the infection). The sample titles of this study are shuffled in the database, so cell type and time point are left out; the donor was told from shared clones.

This clonotype was recorded at least ten times. The chain carries TRBV18 and TRBJ1-6; 7 bases are shared with TRBD1. The length of the CDR3 is 16 residues. CDR1 and CDR2 (germline): KGHSH, LQKENI. Germline trimming cut 4 bases from V and 4 bases from J; bases unmatched to any gene: 7. The DNA of the CDR3 is TGTGCCAGCTCACTACAACGGGACAGTTATAATTCACCCCTCCACTTT. Protein sequence: CASSLQRDSYNSPLHF.

The J gene is TRBJ2-7, the V gene TRBV20-1; TRBD2 agrees at 8 bases. Germline V lookup: CDR1 DFQATT, CDR2 SNEGSKA (reference sequence). Trimming removed 4 bases from V and 5 bases from J; junction bases left unmatched: 7. CDR3 length equals 13 residues. The DNA of the CDR3 is TGCAGTGCTAACAAGCGGGAGTCCCACGAGCAGTACTTC. Protein product: CSANKRESHEQYF.

This clonotype showed up just a few times. The chain has TRBV3-1 and TRBJ2-7, with D maybe TRBD1 (6 bases). Germline V CDR1 and CDR2: LGHDT, YNNKEL (reference sequence). The CDR3 sequence is 15 residues long. V was shortened by 0 bases and J by 6 bases, with 15 bases between the two germline ends. Written as DNA, the CDR3 is TGTGCCAGCAGCCAAGATACGACAGGATCGGGCGAGCAGTACTTC. Translated: CASSQDTTGSGEQYF.

Only a few counts were recorded for this clonotype. The chain carries TRBV20-1 and TRBJ2-1; D is unclear. The CDR3 totals 11 residues. Germline V lookup: CDR1 DFQATT, CDR2 SNEGSKA (reference sequence). Trimming stripped 3 bases from V and 7 bases from J, with 7 bases between. The CDR3 sequence: CSASRLNEQFF. The DNA of the CDR3 is TGCAGTGCTAGTAGGCTGAATGAGCAGTTCTTC.

This clonotype was seen a handful of times. The rearrangement uses TRBV6-6 and TRBJ2-3, with D maybe TRBD2 (6 bases). Germline CDR1 MNHNY, CDR2 SVGAGI (reference sequence). The length of the CDR3 is 15 residues. V lost 6 bases and J 1 base, leaving 14 bases between the germline ends. CDR3: CASRGGERGTDTQYF. Written as DNA, the CDR3 is TGTGCCAGCAGAGGCGGGGAGCGAGGCACAGATACGCAGTATTTT.

This chain links TRBV12-5 with TRBJ2-2; tentative D call: TRBD1 (5 bases). Trimming cost V 6 bases and J 9 bases, with 11 bases left between them. CDR1 and CDR2 (germline): LGHNT, FRNRAP. CDR3 length: 12 residues. Here the CDR3 DNA reads TGTGCTAGTGGCTCAGGGAATCGGGAGCTGTTTTTT. Protein: CASGSGNRELFF.

This clonotype occurred a few times. The chain combines TRBV7-9 with TRBJ1-2; the D is unclear. The germline CDR1 and CDR2 sequences are SEHNR and FQNEAQ (reference sequence). CDR3 size: 14 residues. Trimming took off 2 bases at V and 6 bases at J, with 13 bases between the two ends. The CDR3 region is CASSLPATSHGYTF. The CDR3 region has the DNA TGTGCCAGCAGCTTACCGGCGACTAGTCATGGCTACACCTTC.

The table lists this clonotype with a few counts. The chain couples TRBV5-1 to TRBJ2-1, with 8 bases lining up with TRBD2. Germline V gene sequence: CDR1 SGHRS, CDR2 YFSETQ. J was trimmed by 0 bases and V by 7 bases; bases with no gene match: 6. CDR3 length: 15 amino acids. The CDR3 loop reads CASASGGSSYNEQFF. The CDR3 DNA reads TGCGCCAGCGCCAGCGGGGGTAGCTCCTACAATGAGCAGTTCTTC.

This clonotype has only a few counts. The rearrangement uses TRBV24-1 and TRBJ2-1; possibly TRBD2 for D (5 bases). Deletions cut 3 bases from V and 2 bases from J, with 10 bases between. This CDR3 has 15 residues. Per the germline V gene, CDR1 is KGHDR and CDR2 is SFDVKD. The CDR3 loop reads CATSDPTGAYNEQFF. CDR3 sequence (DNA): TGTGCCACCAGTGATCCCACCGGGGCCTACAATGAGCAGTTCTTC.

J is TRBJ1-1 and V is TRBV19, with 11 bases that match TRBD1. V lost 10 bases to trimming and J lost 4 bases; unmatched junction nucleotides: 5. This CDR3 has 13 residues. Germline-derived CDR1 and CDR2 are LNHDA and SQIVND (reference sequence). CDR3 sequence: CATRDRGGTEAFF. CDR3 bases: TGTGCCACCCGGGACAGGGGGGGCACTGAAGCTTTCTTT.

This clonotype was picked up a small number of times. The chain is built from TRBV7-6 and TRBJ2-2, with D possibly matching TRBD1 (5 bases). Germline V gene data show CDR1 as SGHVS and CDR2 as FNYEAQ. The CDR3 has 16 amino acids. V dropped 5 bases and J dropped 5 bases, with 18 bases sitting between them. In nucleotides, the CDR3 is TGTGCCAGCAGCCAGGTTATAGGGGCGGCTACCGGGGAGCTGTTTTTT. Protein product: CASSQVIGAATGELFF.

This clonotype was counted between two and nine times. The rearrangement links TRBV10-3 to TRBJ1-1, with unresolved D. Germline CDR1 ENHRY, CDR2 SYGVKD. The V and J ends lost 0 bases and 10 bases respectively, with 9 bases between them. This CDR3 contains 12 residues. CDR3 in DNA: TGTGCCATCAGTGAGTCTTCTTCGGCAGCTTTCTTT. Translation gives CAISESSSAAFF.

This clonotype was counted a few times. The V gene is TRBV6-2 or TRBV6-3, the J gene TRBJ2-7; 8 bases are shared with TRBD2. Germline V gene sequence: CDR1 MNHEY, CDR2 SVGEGT. The CDR3 sequence is 14 residues long. The V segment lost 3 bases and the J segment 5 bases; nucleotides outside the gene matches: 6. CDR3 nucleotides: TGTGCCAGCAGTTATCAGGCGGGAGGCAACGAGCAGTACTTC. This translates into CASSYQAGGNEQYF.

The chain is built from TRBV4-2 and TRBJ2-7, with D unclear. In germline, CDR1 is LGHNA, CDR2 YNFKEQ. Trimming cost V 4 bases and J 3 bases, with 13 bases left between them. The CDR3 runs to 14 residues. In DNA form, the CDR3 reads TGTGCCAGCAGCCTCACAAGAGTAAGCTACGAGCAGTACTTC. Protein product: CASSLTRVSYEQYF.

This chain uses TRBV3-1 with TRBJ2-3; 12 bases map to TRBD2. This CDR3 spans 18 amino acids. From germline, CDR1 is LGHDT and CDR2 YNNKEL (reference sequence). Losses at the gene ends were 1 base for V and 1 base for J; bases not matched to a gene: 6. The CDR3 sequence: CASSQATSGRYGTDTQYF. CDR3 sequence (DNA): TGTGCCAGCAGCCAAGCGACTAGCGGGAGATATGGCACAGATACGCAGTATTTT.